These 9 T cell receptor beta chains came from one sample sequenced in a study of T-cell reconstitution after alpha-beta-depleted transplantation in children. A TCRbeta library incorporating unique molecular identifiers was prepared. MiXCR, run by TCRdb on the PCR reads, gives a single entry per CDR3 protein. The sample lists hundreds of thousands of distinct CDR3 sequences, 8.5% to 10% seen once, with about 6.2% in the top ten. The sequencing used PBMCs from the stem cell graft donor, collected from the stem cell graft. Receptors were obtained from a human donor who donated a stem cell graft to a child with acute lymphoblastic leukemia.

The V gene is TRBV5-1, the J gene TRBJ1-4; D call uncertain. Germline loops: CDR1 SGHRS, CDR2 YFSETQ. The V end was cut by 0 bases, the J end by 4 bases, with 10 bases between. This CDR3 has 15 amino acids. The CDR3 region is CASSLDVGNNEKLFF. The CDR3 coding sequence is TGCGCCAGCAGCTTGGATGTGGGAAATAATGAAAAACTGTTTTTT.

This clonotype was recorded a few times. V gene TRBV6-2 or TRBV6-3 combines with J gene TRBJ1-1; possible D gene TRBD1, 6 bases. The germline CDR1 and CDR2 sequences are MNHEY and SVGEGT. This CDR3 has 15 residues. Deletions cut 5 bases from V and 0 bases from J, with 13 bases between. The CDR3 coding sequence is TGTGCCAGCAGTCACCTTCAGGGGTTGAACACTGAAGCTTTCTTT. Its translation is CASSHLQGLNTEAFF.

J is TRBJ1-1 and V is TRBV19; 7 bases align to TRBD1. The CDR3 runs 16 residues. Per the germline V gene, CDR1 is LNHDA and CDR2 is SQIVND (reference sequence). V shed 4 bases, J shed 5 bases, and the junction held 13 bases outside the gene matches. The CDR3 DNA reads TGTGCCAGTAGTAAGGGACAGTTAAATGGGTTTACTGAAGCTTTCTTT. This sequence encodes CASSKGQLNGFTEAFF.

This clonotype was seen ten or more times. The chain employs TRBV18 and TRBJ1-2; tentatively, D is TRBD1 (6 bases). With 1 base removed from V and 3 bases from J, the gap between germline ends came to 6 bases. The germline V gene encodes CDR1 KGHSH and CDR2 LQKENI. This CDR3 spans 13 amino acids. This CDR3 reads CASSPQGDYGYTF. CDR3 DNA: TGTGCCAGCTCACCACAGGGGGACTATGGCTACACCTTC.

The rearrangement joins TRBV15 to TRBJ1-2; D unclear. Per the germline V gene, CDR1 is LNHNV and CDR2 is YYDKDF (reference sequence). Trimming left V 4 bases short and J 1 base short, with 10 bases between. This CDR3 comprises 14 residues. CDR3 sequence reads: CATSKVDFNYGYTF. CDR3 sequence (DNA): TGTGCCACCAGCAAAGTGGACTTTAACTATGGCTACACCTTC.

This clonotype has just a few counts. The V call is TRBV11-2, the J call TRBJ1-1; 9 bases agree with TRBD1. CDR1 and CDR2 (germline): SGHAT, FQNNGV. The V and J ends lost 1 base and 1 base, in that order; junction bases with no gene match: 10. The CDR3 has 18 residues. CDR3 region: CASSLGQGEDRRNTEAFF. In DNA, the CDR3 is TGTGCCAGCAGCTTAGGACAGGGGGAGGATCGACGGAACACTGAAGCTTTCTTT.

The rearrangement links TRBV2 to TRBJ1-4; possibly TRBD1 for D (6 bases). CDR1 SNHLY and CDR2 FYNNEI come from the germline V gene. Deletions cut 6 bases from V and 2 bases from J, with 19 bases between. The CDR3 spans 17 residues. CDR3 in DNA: TGTGCCAGCAGCCCAAAGACCGACAGGTCCACTAATGAAAAACTGTTTTTT. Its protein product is CASSPKTDRSTNEKLFF.

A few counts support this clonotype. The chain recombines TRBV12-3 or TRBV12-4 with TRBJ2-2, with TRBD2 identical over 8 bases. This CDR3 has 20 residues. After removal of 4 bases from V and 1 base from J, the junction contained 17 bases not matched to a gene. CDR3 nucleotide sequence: TGTGCCAGCAGTTCCCCTCGCGTTTGGCGGGGGGAAATGAACACCGGGGAGCTGTTTTTT. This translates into CASSSPRVWRGEMNTGELFF.

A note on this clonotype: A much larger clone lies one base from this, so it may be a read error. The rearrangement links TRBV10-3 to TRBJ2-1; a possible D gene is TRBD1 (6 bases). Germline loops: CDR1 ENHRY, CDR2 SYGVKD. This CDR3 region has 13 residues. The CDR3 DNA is TGTACCATCAGTGTAGGTGGGGGCGATGAGCAGTTCTTC. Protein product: CTISVGGGDEQFF.